This TCR beta chain was identified in a study of T cells in Graves' hyperthyroidism and ophthalmopathy. Study conclusions and caveats: Stable hyperthyroidism and ophthalmopathy were separated using 13 V-J signatures.

V lost 0 bases, J lost 3 bases, and 10 bases lay in between. Germline assignment: CDR1 SGHAT and CDR2 FQNNGV. This CDR3 is built from 15 residues. Amplified regions were TCR beta CDR3 sequences from RNA transcripts. HTBI primers were the set used in a first-round RT-PCR of the TCR CDR3. TCRdb re-analysed the multiplex PCR reads in MiXCR, keeping a single row per CDR3 protein. The data contain 400,000 to 500,000 distinct CDR3 sequences, about 15% of them singletons. Comments on this clonotype: The target antigen is unknown.

This chain uses TRBV11-2 with TRBJ2-3, with D perhaps matching TRBD2 (6 bases). The receptor comes from a young man with Graves' ophthalmopathy. Material for sequencing was blood. CDR3 coding DNA: TGTGCCAGCAGCTTAGACGGGAGTGGTACAGATACGCAGTATTTT. Its translation: CASSLDGSGTDTQYF.